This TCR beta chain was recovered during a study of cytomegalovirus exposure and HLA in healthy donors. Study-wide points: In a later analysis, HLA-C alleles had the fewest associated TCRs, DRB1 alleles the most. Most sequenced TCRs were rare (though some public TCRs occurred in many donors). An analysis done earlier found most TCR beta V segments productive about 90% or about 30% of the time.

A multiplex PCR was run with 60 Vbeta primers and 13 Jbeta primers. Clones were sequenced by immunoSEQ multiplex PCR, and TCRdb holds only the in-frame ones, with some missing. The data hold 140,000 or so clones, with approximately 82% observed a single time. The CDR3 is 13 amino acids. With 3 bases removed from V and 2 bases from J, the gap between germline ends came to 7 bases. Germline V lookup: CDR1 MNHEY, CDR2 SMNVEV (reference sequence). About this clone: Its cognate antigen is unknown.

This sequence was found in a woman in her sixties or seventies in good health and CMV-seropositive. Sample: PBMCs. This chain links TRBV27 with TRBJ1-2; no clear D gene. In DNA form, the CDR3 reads TGTGCCAGCAGTTTTGGCAGGAACTATGGCTACACCTTC. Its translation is CASSFGRNYGYTF.